This TCR beta chain was recovered during a study of CD8+ T cells in alopecia areata. Study summary: Treated patients were dosed with oral tofacitinib, taking 5 to 10 mg twice daily. Whole-study results and caveats: It was lesional scalp, especially alopecia totalis/universalis, that showed higher clonality than normal scalp. Besides other cells, scalp samples also yield sequences of resident alphabeta T cells from normal skin.

On this clone: Its specificity is not known.

In each case, RNA was isolated and then reverse transcribed into cDNA as the sequencing template. Assay: immunoSEQ multiplex PCR; the TCRdb copy retains only in-frame clones and omits some. Of around 140,000 clones listed, over 45% were seen once; the top ten hold less than 8%. Alopecia areata patients provided lesional scalp punch biopsies and peripheral blood. Sequencing used CD4+ T cells sorted from blood. The sequence derives from a human donor with alopecia areata.

The CDR3 loop is CASKRTDVTNEKLFF. The CDR3 DNA reads TGTGCCAGCAAAAGGACAGACGTAACTAATGAAAAACTGTTTTTT. The chain uses TRBV2 and TRBJ1-4; D might be TRBD1 (6 bases). CDR3 length: 15 amino acids. The V gene's germline CDR1 is SNHLY and CDR2 FYNNEI. The V end lost 7 bases, the J end lost 1 base, and 13 bases lay between the germline ends.